These T cell receptor beta chains were read from a single sample in a study of regulatory T cells in long-lasting Graves disease. TCRdb analysed the multiplex PCR reads with MiXCR anew, one entry per CDR3 protein. This table holds approximately 400,000 distinct CDR3 sequences, around 16% found once. The data also belong to a second study, concerning T cells in Graves' hyperthyroidism and ophthalmopathy.

This material consisted of peripheral blood mononuclear cells (PBMCs), taken at new diagnosis, from a patient treated with antithyroid drugs. The receptors derive from a woman in her 40s with Graves disease. The CDR3 runs from the conserved cysteine through the conserved F or W. D genes are given only for firm matches. Only part of the rows carry a size: once, few, many, or a class if the clone is expanded.

>TRBV30|TRBD2|few|TRBJ2-7|14
TGTGCCTGGAGCCGGACTAGCGGGAGGAACGAGCAGTACTTC
CAWSRTSGRNEQYF
>TRBV3-1|TRBD2|few|TRBJ2-3|16
TGTGCCAGCAGCCCCCGTAGCGGGGATAGCACAGATACGCAGTATTTT
CASSPRSGDSTDTQYF
>TRBV7-6|.|few|TRBJ2-2|15
TGTGCCAGCAGCGTACCTCAGGGGTCCACCGGGGAGCTGTTTTTT
CASSVPQGSTGELFF
>TRBV20-1|.|.|TRBJ2-1|14
TGCAGTGCTAGAGATCCTTTTATGGGAGATGAGCAGCTCTTC
CSARDPFMGDEQLF
>TRBV6-1|.|many|TRBJ2-7|13
TGTGCCAGCAGTGGATTCGATATCTACGAGCAGTACTTC
CASSGFDIYEQYF
>TRBV7-9|.|few|TRBJ2-7|15
TGTGCCAGCAGCTCCCGGGACTTTAACTCCTACGAGCAGTACTTC
CASSSRDFNSYEQYF
>TRBV5-6|.|few|TRBJ1-5|18
TGTGCCAGCAGCTTGGTTCGGGACTCCGGGCTCAGCAATCAGCCCCAGCATTTT
CASSLVRDSGLSNQPQHF
>TRBV28|.|many|TRBJ2-3|15
TGTGCCAGCAGTTTGCCTAGCGCCCTCACAGATACGCAGTATTTT
CASSLPSALTDTQYF
>TRBV7-9|TRBD2|many|TRBJ2-3|15
TGTGCCAGCAGCTTCCTAGCGGGTCTAACAGATACGCAGTATTTT
CASSFLAGLTDTQYF
>TRBV7-9|TRBD2|few|TRBJ2-7|17
TGTGCCAGCAGCCCCCGTCCCGGCGGGAGGACCCCCTACGAGCAGTACTTC
CASSPRPGGRTPYEQYF
>TRBV24-1|TRBD2|many|TRBJ2-5|13
TGTGCCGCCGCGGCGGGGGGTGGAGAGACCCAGTACTTC
CAAAAGGGETQYF
>TRBV6-5|TRBD2|few|TRBJ2-3|16
TGTGCCAGCAGTTACTCTAGCGGGAGGGCCGATGATACGCAGTATTTT
CASSYSSGRADDTQYF
>TRBV4-1|.|.|TRBJ2-3|16
TGCGCCAGCAGCCAAGGGGAGACATCCCTCACAGATACGCAGTATTTT
CASSQGETSLTDTQYF
>TRBV28|TRBD2|.|TRBJ2-7|18
TGTGCCAGCAGTTTACCGGGACTAGCGACTCCCACCTCCTACGAGCAGTACTTC
CASSLPGLATPTSYEQYF
>TRBV7-2|.|few|TRBJ1-1|13
TGTGCCAGCAGTCTAGGGGGGAGGGATGAAGCTTTCTTT
CASSLGGRDEAFF
>TRBV20-1|.|.|TRBJ1-1|14
TGCAGTGCTTCCAACGCAGGTCTAGGCACTGAAGCTTTCTTT
CSASNAGLGTEAFF
>TRBV7-9|.|many|TRBJ2-7|12
TGTGCCAGCAGCAGCGTCGACTACGAGCAGTACTTC
CASSSVDYEQYF
>TRBV28|TRBD2|few|TRBJ2-1|16
TGTGCCAGCAGCTCACCGGGACTAGCGGTACAAAGTGAGCAGTTCTTC
CASSSPGLAVQSEQFF
>TRBV2|.|many|TRBJ2-1|15
TGTGCCAGCAGTTCCGGACAGCTGGTTTTTGATGAGCAGTTCTTC
CASSSGQLVFDEQFF
>TRBV2|.|many|TRBJ2-5|10
TGTGCCAGCGCCCAAGAGACCCAGTACTTC
CASAQETQYF
>TRBV10-2|TRBD1|many|TRBJ2-5|13
TGCGCCAGCAACCTCGGACAGGGCGAGACCCAGTACTTC
CASNLGQGETQYF
>TRBV5-1|TRBD2|.|TRBJ2-5|15
TGCGCCAGCAGCCCCGAGCGGGGGGTCCGGGAGACCCAGTACTTC
CASSPERGVRETQYF
>TRBV7-2|.|.|TRBJ1-2|14
TGTGCCAGCAGCTTCCGGGCAGGGGAATATGGCTACACCTTC
CASSFRAGEYGYTF
>TRBV27|.|many|TRBJ1-1|14
TGTGCCAGCAACCGGGGGCGCTGGGGCACTGAAGCTTTCTTT
CASNRGRWGTEAFF
>TRBV7-2|.|.|TRBJ2-3|16
TGTGCCAGCAGCTTAGTTGGCGTAAGCGACCGGAATACGCGGTATTTT
CASSLVGVSDRNTRYF
>TRBV11-2|.|many|TRBJ2-3|16
TGTGCCAGCCTCTTCGGCAGGGGTGGGAGCACAGATACGCAGTATTTT
CASLFGRGGSTDTQYF
>TRBV7-2|TRBD2|many|TRBJ2-1|15
TGTGCCAGCAGCTTAGCTAGCGGGAGCGTTAATGAGCAGTTCTTC
CASSLASGSVNEQFF
>TRBV7-3|.|many|TRBJ2-7|13
TGTGCCAGCAGCTTAATGTCAGGGGAGGAGCAGTACTTC
CASSLMSGEEQYF
>TRBV7-9|.|many|TRBJ2-1|15
TGTGCCAGCAGCCCAAGTGTCTCCTCCGGGAATGAGCAGTTCTTC
CASSPSVSSGNEQFF
>TRBV19|.|few|TRBJ1-3|13
TGTGCCAGTAGTATAACCACCGGAAACACCATATATTTT
CASSITTGNTIYF
>TRBV6-1|TRBD2|many|TRBJ2-1|15
TGTGCCAGCAGTGAAGCGGGGACTAGCGGCAATGAGCAGTTCTTC
CASSEAGTSGNEQFF
>TRBV20-1|.|few|TRBJ2-2|15
TGCAGTGCCCGCTGGGGGGTCGGTACGTCCGGGGAGCTGTTTTTT
CSARWGVGTSGELFF
>TRBV7-2|TRBD2|many|TRBJ2-2|15
TGTGCCAGCACCACGGGACTAGCGTATTCCGGGGAGCTGTTTTTT
CASTTGLAYSGELFF
>TRBV4-1|.|.|TRBJ1-4|15
TGCGCCAGCAGCCAGAGAGGGGATCGGGGTGAAAAACTGTTTTTT
CASSQRGDRGEKLFF
>TRBV7-9|.|.|TRBJ1-1|14
TGTGCCAGCAGCTTAGAGTACAGCAACACTGAAGCTTTCTTT
CASSLEYSNTEAFF
>TRBV12-3/TRBV12-4|TRBD2|many|TRBJ2-7|15
TGTGCCAGCACCCAATTGGCTAGCGGGAGCTACGAGCAGTACTTC
CASTQLASGSYEQYF
>TRBV20-1|.|once|TRBJ2-3|14
TGCAGTGCTGAAACGGGAGAGACAACAGATACGCAGTATTTT
CSAETGETTDTQYF